Listed here are 22 T cell receptor beta chains from one sample, sequenced in a study of tumor-infiltrating lymphocytes in localized non-small cell lung cancer. TCRdb keeps only in-frame clones here, not all; method: immunoSEQ multiplex PCR. Seen here are some 9,500 clones, approximately 80% observed once, and the top ten hold roughly 10%. Material for sequencing was lung tumor tissue. The receptors originated from a human donor with non-small cell lung cancer.

The chain recombines TRBV19 with TRBJ2-3; 8 bases fit TRBD1. Per germline, CDR1 LNHDA and CDR2 SQIVND (reference sequence). After removal of 5 bases from V and 8 bases from J, the junction contained 9 bases not matched to a gene. CDR3 length: 14 amino acids. The CDR3 loop is CASSPADRAGTQYF. CDR3 coding DNA: TGTGCCAGTAGTCCAGCGGACAGGGCGGGTACGCAGTATTTT.

The V and J genes are TRBV5-1 and TRBJ2-5, with D possibly matching TRBD1 (6 bases). The germline V gene has CDR1 SGHRS and CDR2 YFSETQ. CDR3 length: 15 amino acids. Trimming removed 0 bases from V and 1 base from J, with 10 bases in between. This CDR3 reads CASSLGGLVQETQYF. CDR3 coding DNA: TGCGCCAGCAGCTTGGGGGGGCTCGTCCAAGAGACCCAGTACTTC.

The chain combines TRBV2 with TRBJ2-2; D assignment may be TRBD1 or TRBD2 (5 bases each). The CDR3 length is 13 residues. Germline loops: CDR1 SNHLY, CDR2 FYNNEI. The germline V and J ends were trimmed by 5 bases and 7 bases, with 11 bases remaining between them. The CDR3: CASSWGTVGELFF. The DNA for the CDR3 is TGTGCCAGCAGTTGGGGGACGGTCGGGGAGCTGTTTTTT. Based on the CDR3 plus reference TRBV2 and TRBJ2-2, the full variable domain is EPEVTQTPSHQVTQMGQEVILRCVPISNHLYFYWYRQILGQKVEFLVSFYNNEISEKSEIFDDQFSVERPDGSNFTLKIRSTKLEDSAMYFCASSWGTVGELFFGEGSRLTVL.

The V and J genes are TRBV5-1 and TRBJ2-3; D might be TRBD1 (5 bases). The CDR3 runs 17 residues. Germline lookup yields CDR1 SGHRS and CDR2 YFSETQ. V gave up 0 bases and J gave up 5 bases, with 19 bases separating them. The CDR3 loop is CASSLESNIGQGDTQYF. The CDR3 DNA reads TGCGCCAGCAGCTTGGAGTCTAACATCGGGCAGGGAGATACGCAGTATTTT.

The genes are TRBV18 and TRBJ2-7; D assignment may be TRBD1 or TRBD2 (5 bases each). Germline CDR1 KGHSH, CDR2 LQKENI. Trimming took off 3 bases at V and 0 bases at J, with 12 bases between the two ends. This CDR3 contains 15 residues. This CDR3 reads CASSPPGTGSYEQYF. In DNA form, the CDR3 reads TGTGCCAGCTCACCCCCCGGGACGGGCTCCTACGAGCAGTACTTC.

The rearrangement uses TRBV19 and TRBJ2-3, with TRBD2 matching 11 bases. After removal of 0 bases from V and 0 bases from J, the junction contained 5 bases not matched to a gene. Germline values: CDR1 LNHDA, CDR2 SQIVND (reference sequence). The CDR3 is 18 amino acids. CDR3 sequence: CASSIDLAGGSSTDTQYF. The DNA of the CDR3 is TGTGCCAGTAGTATAGATCTAGCGGGGGGATCTAGCACAGATACGCAGTATTTT.

This sequence joins TRBV5-1 and TRBJ1-4; TRBD1 aligns across 7 bases. The CDR3 is 14 amino acids. V dropped 7 bases and J dropped 8; count of bases not matched to a gene: 11. The V gene's germline CDR1 is SGHRS and CDR2 YFSETQ. The CDR3 is CASRTTGSAEKLFF. The DNA for the CDR3 is TGCGCCAGCCGCACGACAGGGTCGGCGGAAAAACTGTTTTTT.

A few counts support this clone. The chain employs TRBV5-1 and TRBJ1-2, with 7 bases lining up with TRBD1. Germline V gene lookup returns CDR1 SGHRS and CDR2 YFSETQ. The CDR3 is made up of 14 amino acids. The trim removed 0 bases at V and 1 base at J, leaving 0 bases unmatched. CDR3: CASSLGQGNYGYTF. In nucleotides, the CDR3 is TGCGCCAGCAGCTTGGGACAGGGTAACTATGGCTACACCTTC.

V usage is TRBV5-8 and J usage is TRBJ2-1; 14 nucleotides match TRBD2. CDR1 is SGHTS and CDR2 is YDEGEE in the germline V gene. V shed 1 base and J 11 bases; nucleotides not matched to a gene: 5. The CDR3 is 15 amino acids. CDR3 bases: TGTGCCAGCAGCTTGCAAGGACTAGCGGGAGGACAGCAGTTCTTC. Protein sequence: CASSLQGLAGGQQFF.

This clone counts as medium-sized (0.01 to 0.1%). The chain links TRBV9 to TRBJ2-2, with D unclear. The V end was cut by 8 bases, the J end by 7 bases, with 12 bases between. This CDR3 comprises 12 residues. Germline CDR1 reads SGDLS; CDR2 reads YYNGEE. CDR3 in amino acids: CASGSVRGELFF. CDR3 sequence (DNA): TGTGCCAGTGGAAGTGTGCGCGGGGAGCTGTTTTTT.

This rearrangement joins TRBV6-1 to TRBJ1-6; D not resolved. Germline V gene lookup returns CDR1 MNHNS and CDR2 SASEGT. This CDR3 region has 14 residues. The V end was cut by 4 bases, the J end by 3 bases, with 7 bases between. DNA of the CDR3: TGTGCCAGCAGTGTAAACGACTATAATTCACCCCTCCACTTT. Translated, it gives CASSVNDYNSPLHF.

The chain joins TRBV5-1 to TRBJ1-1, with 10 bases identical to TRBD1. V was pared by 4 bases and J by 5 bases, with 8 bases of the junction left unmatched. The CDR3 consists of 15 residues. CDR1 is SGHRS and CDR2 is YFSETQ in the germline V gene. The DNA for the CDR3 is TGCGCCAGCAGCACTCGGACAGGGGGGAGTACTGAAGCTTTCTTT. This codes for CASSTRTGGSTEAFF.

The chain employs TRBV6-5 and TRBJ2-1, with unresolved D. The CDR3 loop spans 14 amino acids. V was clipped by 9 bases and J by 5 bases, with 17 bases between them. CDR1 and CDR2 from the germline V gene are MNHEY and SVGAGI. Here the CDR3 DNA reads TGTGCCAGTAGGTTTTCTATGGGGAACAATGAGCAGTTCTTC. Protein product: CASRFSMGNNEQFF.

In its sample, this clone is large. The V call is TRBV5-6, the J call TRBJ2-5; 7 bases are a match to TRBD2. Germline lookup yields CDR1 SGHDT and CDR2 YYEEEE. The V and J ends lost 3 bases and 4 bases, in that order; junction bases with no gene match: 9. The CDR3 has 15 residues. The CDR3 nucleotides are TGTGCCAGCAGCTCGGACGGGGGGTCAGGAGAGACCCAGTACTTC. Its protein product is CASSSDGGSGETQYF.

About this clone: Other DNA sequences in the sample encode the same CDR3. This chain connects TRBV7-2 to TRBJ1-6; D gene unclear. Germline CDR1 is SGHTA and CDR2 is FQGNSA. V was pared by 1 base and J by 10 bases, with 11 bases between. This CDR3 region has 14 residues. CDR3 DNA: TGTGCCAGCAGCTTAGGGGCAGGATCCTCACCCCTCCACTTT. As protein: CASSLGAGSSPLHF.

This chain uses TRBV6-5 with TRBJ1-2; D is unclear. The V and J ends lost 10 bases and 0 bases respectively, with 9 bases between them. Germline CDR1 and CDR2: MNHEY and SVGAGI. This CDR3 contains 12 residues. CDR3 residues: CAIFAANYGYTF. The CDR3 nucleotides are TGTGCCATCTTCGCGGCTAACTATGGCTACACCTTC.

The chain joins TRBV7-8 to TRBJ1-2, with 10 bases that match TRBD1. Germline CDR1 SGHVS, CDR2 FQNEAQ. The V and J ends lost 2 bases and 7 bases, in that order; junction bases with no gene match: 10. The CDR3 totals 16 residues. CDR3 protein: CASSLPGQGIMGGYTF. The CDR3 bases are TGTGCCAGCAGCTTACCGGGACAGGGGATTATGGGTGGCTACACCTTC.

The rearrangement uses TRBV7-6 and TRBJ2-5; D may correspond to TRBD1 or TRBD2 (5 bases each). The CDR3 is 13 amino acids. V lost 2 bases, J lost 5 bases, and 9 bases lay in between. CDR1 SGHVS and CDR2 FNYEAQ come from the germline V gene. The CDR3 protein is CASSLRGGETQYF. CDR3 DNA: TGTGCCAGCAGCTTACGGGGCGGGGAGACCCAGTACTTC.

The CDR3 loop reads CASSLEVGQGAADTQYF. In DNA form, the CDR3 reads TGTGCCAGCAGCTTGGAGGTTGGGCAGGGAGCGGCAGATACGCAGTATTTT. This sequence joins TRBV5-4 and TRBJ2-3; D is tentatively TRBD1 or TRBD2 (5 bases each). Per germline, CDR1 SGHNT and CDR2 YYREEE (reference sequence). V lost 0 bases and J 4 bases, leaving 18 bases between the germline ends. The CDR3 runs 17 residues.

This clone was seen more than once but under ten times. CDR3 in amino acids: CASSPTDRNTEAFF. Written as DNA, the CDR3 is TGTGCCAGCAGTCCCACCGACAGGAACACTGAAGCTTTCTTT. The chain joins TRBV6-4 to TRBJ1-1, with D perhaps TRBD1 (5 bases). This CDR3 region has 14 residues. Germline V CDR1 and CDR2: MRHNA, SNTAGT. Deletions cut 5 bases from V and 1 base from J, with 11 bases between.

The chain couples TRBV28 to TRBJ2-1; 9 bases agree with TRBD1. The CDR3 sequence is 16 residues long. Trimming removed 5 bases from V and 8 bases from J; junction bases left unmatched: 13. CDR1 is MDHEN and CDR2 is SYDVKM in the germline V gene. CDR3 sequence (DNA): TGTGCCAGCAGTGACATGGGACAGGGAATGGGGGATGAGCAGTTCTTC. Amino acid sequence: CASSDMGQGMGDEQFF.

The V gene is TRBV30, the J gene TRBJ1-5; 7 nucleotides align to TRBD1. Germline V gives CDR1 GTSNPN, CDR2 SVGIG (reference sequence). With 2 bases clipped from V and 0 bases from J, the junction kept 4 bases outside the gene matches. The CDR3 runs 15 residues. The CDR3 nucleotides are TGTGCCTGGAGTAAGGGACAGATTAGCAATCAGCCCCAGCATTTT. Protein product: CAWSKGQISNQPQHF.